This note documents a single TCR beta chain sequence. This clonotype was seen only a few times. What this receptor recognizes is not known. No base quality values were provided; no much bigger clone lies one nucleotide off. This record comes from a study of T-cell memory formation after mild COVID-19 (dated by TCRdb to about 2021). Context from the whole study: Most TCR sequence clusters were specific to one of the two donors. Longitudinal TCRalpha and TCRbeta repertoire sequencing tracked T-cell clones expanding and contracting after mild COVID-19 in a couple of donors. The cohort was made up of two young adult volunteers, one female and one male, who were previously healthy. General conclusions and limits of the study: Some responding clones were detected in pre-infection memory, suggesting pre-existing cross-reactive memory T cells joined the SARS-CoV-2 response. Contracting CD4+ clones turned up mainly in the CM and EM memory subsets, whereas EMRA was where CD8+ clones were enriched. Only a couple of mild cases were covered by the study, and larger cohorts that include severe cases with pre-infection samples were considered necessary. Balanced CD4/CD8 phenotypes were observed for clones contracting from day 15 to 85, whereas a bias towards CD4+ was observed for a second wave of clones expanding from day 15 to 37. SARS-CoV-2 specificity was not confirmed for the second-wave clones peaking on day 37.

Sequencing used an Illumina NovaSeq 6000. TCRalpha and TCRbeta cDNA libraries were constructed by 5'RACE with constant-segment primers, with sample barcodes and unique molecular identifiers being introduced. Trizol reagent was used to extract RNA from every sample. Library amplification was performed in two PCR steps, and a second sample barcode and Illumina TruSeq adapters were introduced in the second step. Sequencing of the libraries was done on an Illumina NovaSeq, producing 2 x 150 bp paired-end reads. As for how the authors treated the data: The reads were demultiplexed and collapsed into UMI-guided consensus sequences using migec v1.2.7. Using mixcr v2.1.11, the UMI consensuses were aligned to TRA and TRB V and J templates and assembled into clonotypes. Expanded or contracted clonotypes were those called significant by both edgeR and NoisET, with noise models trained on biological replicates. edgeR calls used a false discovery rate-adjusted p below 0.01 and a log2 fold-change threshold of 1. As an exploratory analysis of dynamics, PCA with hierarchical clustering was applied to max-normalized trajectories of the 1000 most abundant clonotypes. Each responding clone was given a CD4 or CD8 phenotype based on the CD4+ and CD8+ repertoires, which had been sequenced separately. TCRdb applied fastp at Q25 and MiXCR to the public reads, then kept only in-frame beta chains. Rows with a matching CDR3 protein are joined into one entry that keeps the most common DNA and genes. The V and J calls were not made by the authors but by TCRdb's processing. A total of about 320,000 distinct CDR3 sequences appear in this sample, over 11% of them only once. The biggest ten clones account for 21% of the sample.

PBMCs were isolated by Ficoll-Paque density gradient centrifugation. The junction shows trimming of 4 bases on V and 6 bases on J, and the gene matches do not reach 8 bases of it. The CDR3 spans 16 residues, from the cysteine through the phenylalanine. Here the CDR3 DNA is all that survives: 48 bases in frame from base 1. CDR1 and CDR2, per the germline V gene, are SGHTA and FQGNSA. The sequencing sample was made of PBMCs or a T cell subset sorted from them (not recorded which). The clonotype comes from a man between 18 and 35 years old who had mild COVID-19 (a few samples of this study predate the infection). The sample titles of this study are shuffled in the database, so cell type and time point are left out; the donor was told from shared clones. The chain is assembled from TRBV7-2 and TRBJ2-3; TRBD1 agrees with 12 junctional bases. CDR3 sequence: CASSSPGQGAWDTQYF. The DNA sequence is as follows: TGTGCCAGCAGCTCTCCGGGACAGGGGGCATGGGATACGCAGTATTTT.